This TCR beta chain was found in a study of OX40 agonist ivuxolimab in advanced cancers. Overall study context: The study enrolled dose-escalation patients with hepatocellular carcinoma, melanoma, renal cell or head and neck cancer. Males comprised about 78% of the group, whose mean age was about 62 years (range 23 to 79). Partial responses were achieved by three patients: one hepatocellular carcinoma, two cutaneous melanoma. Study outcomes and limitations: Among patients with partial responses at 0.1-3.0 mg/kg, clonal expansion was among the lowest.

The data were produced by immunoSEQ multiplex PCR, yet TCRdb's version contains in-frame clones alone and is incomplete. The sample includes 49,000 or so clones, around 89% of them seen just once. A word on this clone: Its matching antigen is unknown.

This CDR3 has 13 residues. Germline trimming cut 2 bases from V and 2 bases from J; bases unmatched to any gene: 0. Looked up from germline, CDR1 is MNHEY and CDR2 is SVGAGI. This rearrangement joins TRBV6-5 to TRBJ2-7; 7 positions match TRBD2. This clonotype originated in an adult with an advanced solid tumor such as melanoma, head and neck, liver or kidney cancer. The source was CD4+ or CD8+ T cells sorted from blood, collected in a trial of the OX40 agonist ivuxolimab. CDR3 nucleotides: TGTGCCAGCAGTTACGCGGGGGCCTACGAGCAGTACTTC. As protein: CASSYAGAYEQYF.